This T cell receptor beta chain was recorded in a study of T cell changes during pregnancy in multiple sclerosis. Germline V gene lookup returns CDR1 SGHRS and CDR2 YFSETQ. Losses at the gene ends were 4 bases for V and 3 bases for J; bases not matched to a gene: 7. This CDR3 has 15 residues. The protocol was immunoSEQ multiplex PCR, while the TCRdb copy is restricted to in-frame clones and leaves out a portion. The repertoire consists of roughly 30,000 clones, with around 93% occurring once and the leading ten covering 0.41%. This rearrangement joins TRBV5-1 to TRBJ2-7; TRBD1 matches 10 bases. The clonotype originates from a female donor with multiple sclerosis, enrolled in a pregnancy study. The specimen was CD4+ T cells from peripheral blood mononuclear cells, collected in the second trimester of pregnancy. The CDR3 protein is CASSLPGQGYYEQYF. The CDR3 region has the DNA TGCGCCAGCAGCCTCCCGGGACAGGGGTACTACGAGCAGTACTTC.